These 12 T cell receptor beta chains were all obtained from the same sample, sequenced in a study of CD8 T cells in Susac syndrome. The authors reverse transcribed about 0.5 to 1 ug RNA with random hexamers. TCRdb ran MiXCR on the immunoSEQ multiplex PCR reads and lists one entry per CDR3 protein. The sample lists roughly 190,000 distinct CDR3 sequences, about 91% seen once, with approximately 0.086% in the top ten. The sample comprised CD4+ T cells from PBMCs. All receptors derive from a human donor with Susac syndrome.

The chain links TRBV20-1 to TRBJ2-1; no definite D call. The CDR3 contains 13 residues. With 6 bases removed from V and 1 base from J, the gap between germline ends came to 10 bases. CDR1 is DFQATT and CDR2 is SNEGSKA in the germline V gene (reference sequence). This CDR3 is CSASHGSYNEQFF. The CDR3 nucleotides are TGCAGTGCCTCTCATGGATCCTACAATGAGCAGTTCTTC.

This clonotype was picked up a small number of times. This chain uses TRBV4-2 with TRBJ2-5; D is undetermined. The CDR3 loop spans 13 amino acids. V was shortened by 0 bases and J by 3 bases, with 5 bases between the two germline ends. Germline V CDR1 and CDR2: LGHNA, YNFKEQ. CDR3 amino acids: CASSQEPEETQYF. DNA for the CDR3: TGTGCCAGCAGCCAAGAACCTGAAGAGACCCAGTACTTC.

In this sample, this clonotype turned up once. The chain couples TRBV5-1 to TRBJ2-2; D remains unclear. Trimming cost V 1 base and J 3 bases, with 7 bases left between them. The CDR3 has 14 residues. Germline-derived CDR1 and CDR2 are SGHRS and YFSETQ. The CDR3 spells CASSLSHDTGELFF. The CDR3 DNA reads as TGCGCCAGCAGCTTGAGTCACGACACCGGGGAGCTGTTTTTT.

The V call is TRBV10-3, the J call TRBJ1-1; D is unresolved. Per germline, CDR1 ENHRY and CDR2 SYGVKD. The CDR3 is 13 amino acids. Trimming cost V 11 bases and J 0 bases, with 13 bases left between them. The CDR3 nucleotides are TGTGCCGTATCCAGGCTTATGAACACTGAAGCTTTCTTT. Translation gives CAVSRLMNTEAFF.

V usage is TRBV24-1 and J usage is TRBJ2-2, with TRBD2 identical over 10 bases. Looked up from germline, CDR1 is KGHDR and CDR2 is SFDVKD. Trimming at V came to 4 bases and at J to 2 bases, leaving 3 bases not matched to a gene. CDR3 length: 16 amino acids. The CDR3 loop reads CATSDLAGGNTGELFF. CDR3 DNA: TGTGCCACCAGTGACTTAGCGGGAGGAAACACCGGGGAGCTGTTTTTT.

The chain carries TRBV7-9 and TRBJ1-4; D is unresolved. From germline, CDR1 is SEHNR and CDR2 FQNEAQ (reference sequence). The CDR3 is 13 amino acids. V was shortened by 2 bases and J by 5 bases, with 6 bases between the two germline ends. The CDR3 sequence is CASSLLGNEKLFF. CDR3 DNA sequence: TGTGCCAGCAGCTTATTGGGAAATGAAAAACTGTTTTTT.

This rearrangement joins TRBV11-2 to TRBJ2-1, with 9 bases lining up with TRBD2. The CDR3 sequence is 17 residues long. The V gene's germline CDR1 is SGHAT and CDR2 FQNNGV. V was pared by 3 bases and J by 8 bases, with 14 bases of the junction left unmatched. The CDR3 nucleotides are TGTGCCAGCAGCTTTATGTTGCGGGGGGGGCCGGTATATGAGCAGTTCTTC. Its protein is CASSFMLRGGPVYEQFF. The full variable domain, completed using reference TRBV11-2 and TRBJ2-1, is EAGVAQSPRYKIIEKRQSVAFWCNPISGHATLYWYQQILGQGPKLLIQFQNNGVVDDSQLPKDRFSAERLKGVDSTLKIQPAKLEDSAVYLCASSFMLRGGPVYEQFFGPGTRLTVL.

The chain employs TRBV18 and TRBJ1-2; no clear D. Germline CDR1 and CDR2: KGHSH and LQKENI. CDR3 length: 13 amino acids. Trimming cost V 1 base and J 8 bases, with 11 bases left between them. The CDR3: CASSPRTADGYTF. In nucleotides, the CDR3 is TGTGCCAGCTCACCACGAACGGCGGACGGCTACACCTTC. The entire variable domain, with the rest obtained from reference TRBV18 and TRBJ1-2, is as follows: NAGVMQNPRHLVRRRGQEARLRCSPMKGHSHVYWYRQLPEEGLKFMVYLQKENIIDESGMPKERFSAEFPKEGPSILRIQQVVRGDSAAYFCASSPRTADGYTFGSGTRLTVV.

This clonotype showed up just a few times. V and J are TRBV9 and TRBJ1-5; D not resolved. Deletions cut 4 bases from V and 4 bases from J, with 6 bases between. Germline values: CDR1 SGDLS, CDR2 YYNGEE. CDR3 length: 12 amino acids. In DNA form, the CDR3 reads TGTGCCAGCAGCAAGGGTAATCAGCCCCAGCATTTT. Amino acids: CASSKGNQPQHF.

The gene calls are TRBV20-1 and TRBJ2-4; 8 bases match TRBD1. CDR3 length: 12 residues. Germline loops: CDR1 DFQATT, CDR2 SNEGSKA (reference sequence). Unmatched junction bases numbered 4, after V lost 6 bases and J lost 6 bases. The CDR3 DNA follows: TGCAGTGCAAACGACAGGGGAAACATTCAGTACTTC. It encodes CSANDRGNIQYF.

This clonotype has more than one count but fewer than ten. The chain has TRBV11-1 and TRBJ2-1; 10 bases line up with TRBD2. The V and J ends lost 2 bases and 10 bases, in that order; junction bases with no gene match: 5. This CDR3 is built from 14 residues. CDR1 and CDR2 (germline): SGHAT, FQDESV (reference sequence). The CDR3 loop is CASSLLAGVREQFF. The CDR3 DNA sequence: TGTGCCAGCAGCTTACTAGCGGGAGTCAGGGAGCAGTTCTTC.

The chain links TRBV20-1 to TRBJ1-5, with D perhaps TRBD1 (5 bases). This CDR3 comprises 13 residues. V was shortened by 5 bases and J by 4 bases, with 12 bases between the two germline ends. The germline V gene encodes CDR1 DFQATT and CDR2 SNEGSKA (reference sequence). In DNA form, the CDR3 reads TGCAGTGCTGAGACAGTGATAAATCAGCCCCAGCATTTT. Its protein is CSAETVINQPQHF.